This TCR beta chain was retrieved from a study of blood T cell repertoires in COVID-19. Whole-study context: From the United States, Italy and Spain came samples of acute and convalescent COVID-19.

The data were produced by immunoSEQ multiplex PCR, yet TCRdb's version contains in-frame clones alone and is incomplete. The sample shows around 300,000 clones, 75% to 90% of them seen only once. This CDR3 contains 16 residues. The germline V gene encodes CDR1 SGDLS and CDR2 YYNGEE. V lost 0 bases to trimming and J lost 3 bases, with 15 bases between them. Participants came from under 30 US areas, aged about 18 to 89 years. The chain combines TRBV9 with TRBJ1-1; D is uncertain. This clonotype was sampled from a woman under 30 who had recovered from COVID-19. Sequences were obtained from PBMCs or T cells enriched from blood (not recorded which). CDR3 nucleotides: TGTGCCAGCAGCGTAGCCATTGGTGGTGAGGACACTGAAGCTTTCTTT. Translated: CASSVAIGGEDTEAFF.